Below, 29 T cell receptor beta chains from the same sample are listed, as sequenced in a study of T cell changes during pregnancy in multiple sclerosis. Only in-frame clones appear in the TCRdb table, and some are missing; sequencing was by immunoSEQ multiplex PCR. The sample contains more than 30,000 clones, approximately 90% of which appear only once. The sample consisted of CD8+ T cells from peripheral blood mononuclear cells, taken in the first trimester of pregnancy. Receptors originate from a female donor with multiple sclerosis, enrolled in a pregnancy study.

The rearrangement joins TRBV15 to TRBJ2-3, with TRBD2 as a possible D gene (6 bases). Trimming removed 0 bases from V and 3 bases from J, with 7 bases in between. In germline, CDR1 is LNHNV, CDR2 YYDKDF (reference sequence). The CDR3 is 14 amino acids. CDR3 coding DNA: TGTGCCACCAGCAGAGATGGGGGGACAGATACGCAGTATTTT. This encodes CATSRDGGTDTQYF.

The chain has TRBV7-9 and TRBJ2-7, with a possible D match to TRBD2 (5 bases). The CDR3 is 15 residues long. With 6 bases removed from V and 2 bases from J, the gap between germline ends came to 17 bases. In germline, CDR1 is SEHNR, CDR2 FQNEAQ (reference sequence). As DNA, the CDR3 is TGTGCCAGCAGTGCCGTTGAGACCGGGACCTACGAGCAGTACTTC. This translates into CASSAVETGTYEQYF.

The chain has TRBV19 and TRBJ1-1; unclear D gene. Germline assignment: CDR1 LNHDA and CDR2 SQIVND (reference sequence). The CDR3 totals 15 residues. V lost 3 bases, J lost 1 base, and 12 bases lay in between. The CDR3 region is CASSIRGDGNTEAFF. CDR3 DNA sequence: TGTGCCAGTAGTATCCGCGGCGACGGGAACACTGAAGCTTTCTTT.

The chain joins TRBV27 to TRBJ1-2, with D tentatively TRBD1 (5 bases). The CDR3 is 13 residues long. Germline loops: CDR1 MNHEY, CDR2 SMNVEV (reference sequence). V lost 2 bases and J lost 5, with 9 bases in between. CDR3 nucleotides: TGTGCCAGCAGTTTAGGGAAGGGGTATGGCTACACCTTC. Amino acid sequence: CASSLGKGYGYTF.

The genes are TRBV11-3 and TRBJ2-5, with a possible D match to TRBD2 (6 bases). The CDR3 sequence is 16 residues long. V lost 5 bases, J lost 3 bases, and 19 bases lay in between. Germline CDR1 reads SGHNT; CDR2 reads YENEEA. For the CDR3, the DNA is TGTGCCAGCAGCGCCCTCGGGCAGGAGCGGGAAGAGACCCAGTACTTC. It codes for CASSALGQEREETQYF.

This clone was observed a few times. V and J are TRBV7-9 and TRBJ1-1; 8 nucleotides line up with TRBD1. This CDR3 has 12 residues. After removal of 3 bases from V and 11 bases from J, the junction contained 5 bases not matched to a gene. Germline V gene data show CDR1 as SEHNR and CDR2 as FQNEAQ (reference sequence). In nucleotides, the CDR3 is TGTGCCAGCAGCTTGACAGGGGCCGAGGCTTTCTTT. The encoded protein is CASSLTGAEAFF.

The chain joins TRBV28 to TRBJ2-2; TRBD1 is a possible D gene (7 bases). The V gene's germline CDR1 is MDHEN and CDR2 SYDVKM. V lost 3 bases and J 7 bases, leaving 27 bases between the germline ends. The CDR3 extends over 19 amino acids. Here the CDR3 reads CASSFARGGGARRSGELFF. For the CDR3, the DNA is TGTGCCAGCAGTTTCGCCCGCGGAGGGGGCGCCCGTCGGAGCGGGGAGCTGTTTTTT. The full variable domain, its missing parts supplied by reference TRBV28 and TRBJ2-2, is DVKVTQSSRYLVKRTGEKVFLECVQDMDHENMFWYRQDPGLGLRLIYFSYDVKMKEKGDIPEGYSVSREKKERFSLILESASTNQTSMYLCASSFARGGGARRSGELFFGEGSRLTVL.

The chain links TRBV9 to TRBJ2-3; a weak D match, TRBD2 (6 bases). The CDR3 spans 15 residues. The germline CDR1 and CDR2 sequences are SGDLS and YYNGEE. V gave up 1 base and J gave up 0 bases, with 9 bases separating them. DNA for the CDR3: TGTGCCAGCAGCGTACGCAGCGGGAGCACAGATACGCAGTATTTT. Protein: CASSVRSGSTDTQYF. The full variable domain, rest sourced from reference TRBV9 and TRBJ2-3, is DSGVTQTPKHLITATGQRVTLRCSPRSGDLSVYWYQQSLDQGLQFLIQYYNGEERAKGNILERFSAQQFPDLHSELNLSSLELGDSALYFCASSVRSGSTDTQYFGPGTRLTVL.

The genes are TRBV6-5 and TRBJ1-2; the match to TRBD1 covers 7 bases. The CDR3 extends over 14 amino acids. Germline trimming cut 6 bases from V and 4 bases from J; bases unmatched to any gene: 8. The germline gives CDR1 MNHEY, CDR2 SVGAGI. This CDR3 reads CASRPTGWVYGYTF. CDR3 nucleotide sequence: TGTGCCAGCAGGCCGACAGGGTGGGTCTATGGCTACACCTTC.

This clone showed up just once. The chain combines TRBV27 with TRBJ2-1; 7 bases are a match to TRBD1. The CDR3 is 16 amino acids. Germline CDR1 and CDR2: MNHEY and SMNVEV (reference sequence). V lost 2 bases to trimming and J lost 5 bases; unmatched junction nucleotides: 9. The chain's CDR3 is CASSLSAGTANNEQFF. In DNA form, the CDR3 reads TGTGCCAGCAGTTTAAGCGCCGGGACAGCAAACAATGAGCAGTTCTTC.

This clone was counted between two and nine times. The chain links TRBV6-4 to TRBJ2-3; 7 nucleotides align to TRBD1. The CDR3 has 14 residues. CDR1 and CDR2 (germline): MRHNA, SNTAGT. After removal of 2 bases from V and 1 base from J, the junction contained 0 bases not matched to a gene. Here the CDR3 DNA reads TGTGCCAGCAGTGACGGACAGGGCACAGATACGCAGTATTTT. Translation: CASSDGQGTDTQYF.

V gene TRBV5-4 combines with J gene TRBJ2-7, with D maybe TRBD2 (6 bases). Germline-derived CDR1 and CDR2 are SGHNT and YYREEE (reference sequence). The CDR3 totals 12 residues. The germline V and J ends were trimmed by 0 bases and 6 bases, with 7 bases remaining between them. Here the CDR3 DNA reads TGTGCCAGCAGCTTGGCCGGGGGCGAGCAGTACTTC. Translated: CASSLAGGEQYF. The full variable domain, completed using reference TRBV5-4 and TRBJ2-7, is ETGVTQSPTHLIKTRGQQVTLRCSSQSGHNTVSWYQQALGQGPQFIFQYYREEENGRGNFPPRFSGLQFPNYSSELNVNALELDDSALYLCASSLAGGEQYFGPGTRLTVT.

Worth noting for this clone: At one of its ends the junction is not consistent with the germline gene, which may arise from a read error. V usage is TRBV7-7 and J usage is TRBJ2-7; the D is unclear. CDR1 is SSHAT and CDR2 is FNYEAQ in the germline V gene (reference sequence). This CDR3 has 13 amino acids. This chain's CDR3 is CASSLDLSYEQYF. The CDR3 nucleotides are TGTGCTAGCAGCTTAGATCTTAGCTACGAGCAGTACTTC. Looking up the rest from reference TRBV7-7 and TRBJ2-7 gives the full variable domain: GAGVSQSPRYKVTKRGQDVTLRCDPISSHATLYWYQQALGQGPEFLTYFNYEAQPDKSGLPSDRFSAERPEGSISTLTIQRTEQRDSAMYRCASSLDLSYEQYFGPGTRLTVT.

The chain carries TRBV5-6 and TRBJ2-7, with 7 bases aligning to TRBD1. Germline V gives CDR1 SGHDT, CDR2 YYEEEE. V dropped 0 bases and J dropped 3; count of bases not matched to a gene: 6. There are 15 residues in the CDR3. CDR3 in amino acids: CASSLVRGKVYEQYF. CDR3 nucleotides: TGTGCCAGCAGCTTGGTCAGGGGGAAAGTCTACGAGCAGTACTTC.

This clone was seen only a few times. The chain links TRBV5-1 to TRBJ2-7; a possible D gene is TRBD1 (6 bases). Trimming removed 4 bases at V and 0 bases at J, with 14 bases between. The CDR3 has 15 amino acids. Germline loops: CDR1 SGHRS, CDR2 YFSETQ. CDR3 nucleotide sequence: TGCGCCAGCAGCGACCCACAGGGATACTCCTACGAGCAGTACTTC. Translation: CASSDPQGYSYEQYF. The complete variable domain, with remaining parts taken from reference TRBV5-1 and TRBJ2-7, reads KAGVTQTPRYLIKTRGQQVTLSCSPISGHRSVSWYQQTPGQGLQFLFEYFSETQRNKGNFPGRFSGRQFSNSRSEMNVSTLELGDSALYLCASSDPQGYSYEQYFGPGTRLTVT.

V gene TRBV5-6 combines with J gene TRBJ2-1; 7 nucleotides align to TRBD1. Per germline, CDR1 SGHDT and CDR2 YYEEEE. This CDR3 contains 12 residues. Trimming at V came to 3 bases and at J to 9 bases, leaving 3 bases not matched to a gene. Here the CDR3 reads CASSSGQIEQFF. The CDR3 region has the DNA TGTGCCAGCAGCTCGGGACAGATTGAGCAGTTCTTC.

The V call is TRBV25-1, the J call TRBJ2-1; the match to TRBD2 covers 9 bases. J gave up 10 bases and V 5 bases, and 6 bases lay outside the gene matches. The CDR3 length is 13 residues. Germline assignment: CDR1 MGHDK and CDR2 SYGVNS. CDR3 nucleotide sequence: TGTGCCAGCAGTCAGGGACTAGCCAACGAGCAGTTCTTC. It is translated as CASSQGLANEQFF.

The CDR3 loop is CASRKTGGGTYEQYF. The CDR3 DNA reads as TGTGCCAGCAGGAAGACAGGGGGGGGCACCTACGAGCAGTACTTC. The rearrangement uses TRBV2 and TRBJ2-7; the match to TRBD1 covers 9 bases. J gave up 2 bases and V 6 bases, and 8 bases lay outside the gene matches. Germline CDR1 and CDR2: SNHLY and FYNNEI. This CDR3 has 15 amino acids.

This clone was seen just once. The chain is built from TRBV12-5 and TRBJ1-2; tentative D call: TRBD1 (5 bases). Per the germline V gene, CDR1 is LGHNT and CDR2 is FRNRAP. Trimming removed 7 bases at V and 7 bases at J, with 16 bases between. The CDR3 consists of 13 residues. CDR3 residues: CASALGGGSGYTF. Written as DNA, the CDR3 is TGTGCTAGTGCCCTTGGGGGGGGTTCTGGCTACACCTTC.

V is TRBV27 and J is TRBJ1-2, with TRBD1 as a possible D gene (6 bases). V gave up 2 bases and J gave up 5 bases, with 9 bases separating them. CDR1 is MNHEY and CDR2 is SMNVEV in the germline V gene (reference sequence). The CDR3 runs to 13 residues. CDR3 nucleotides: TGTGCCAGCAGTTTAGGAAGGGGGTATGGCTACACCTTC. It encodes CASSLGRGYGYTF.

J is TRBJ2-7 and V is TRBV27, with 8 bases aligning to TRBD1. Germline lookup yields CDR1 MNHEY and CDR2 SMNVEV (reference sequence). Losses at the gene ends were 3 bases for V and 10 bases for J; bases not matched to a gene: 5. The CDR3 length is 12 residues. The CDR3 sequence: CASSLAGQGQYF. Here the CDR3 DNA reads TGTGCCAGCAGTTTGGCCGGACAGGGCCAGTACTTC.

The chain links TRBV4-3 to TRBJ2-3; 8 bases are shared with TRBD2. V lost 0 bases, J lost 3 bases, and 2 bases stayed unmatched. Germline V gene data show CDR1 as LGHNA and CDR2 as YSLEER. This CDR3 comprises 15 residues. CDR3 protein: CASSQERGVTDTQYF. The CDR3 nucleotides read TGCGCCAGCAGCCAAGAGCGGGGGGTTACAGATACGCAGTATTTT.

This clone appeared a single time. The chain couples TRBV27 to TRBJ2-1, with TRBD2 matching 12 bases. This CDR3 is 15 amino acids long. The germline gives CDR1 MNHEY, CDR2 SMNVEV (reference sequence). V dropped 6 bases and J dropped 6; count of bases not matched to a gene: 6. The CDR3 protein is CASRLAGGPGNEQFF. In nucleotides, the CDR3 is TGTGCCAGCAGGCTAGCGGGGGGGCCGGGCAATGAGCAGTTCTTC.

This chain uses TRBV6-4 with TRBJ2-1; 9 bases are a match to TRBD1. The CDR3 loop spans 15 amino acids. The germline gives CDR1 MRHNA, CDR2 SNTAGT. Unmatched junction bases numbered 1, after V lost 0 bases and J lost 4 bases. In DNA, the CDR3 is TGTGCCAGCAGTGACTCGGGACAGGGTTACAATGAGCAGTTCTTC. Its protein product is CASSDSGQGYNEQFF.

The chain employs TRBV5-1 and TRBJ2-1; 7 bases align to TRBD2. CDR1 is SGHRS, CDR2 YFSETQ, per germline. The trim removed 1 base at V and 4 bases at J, leaving 11 bases unmatched. The CDR3 runs 17 residues. CDR3 DNA sequence: TGCGCCAGCAGCTTGTTTCGGATCGTAGCGGGTTACAATGAGCAGTTCTTC. Its translation: CASSLFRIVAGYNEQFF.

The chain joins TRBV6-6 to TRBJ2-7; D perhaps matches TRBD1 (5 bases). Germline V CDR1 and CDR2: MNHNY, SVGAGI (reference sequence). The CDR3 is 11 amino acids. The V end was cut by 7 bases, the J end by 3 bases, with 7 bases between. The CDR3 nucleotides read TGTGCCAGCATGGACAACTACGAGCAGTACTTC. This gives the protein CASMDNYEQYF.

The J gene is TRBJ2-7, the V gene TRBV7-9; 7 bases match TRBD2. Unmatched junction bases numbered 12, after V lost 4 bases and J lost 3 bases. The length of the CDR3 is 16 residues. Per the germline V gene, CDR1 is SEHNR and CDR2 is FQNEAQ (reference sequence). The chain's CDR3 is CASSSGPTGGNYEQYF. Written as DNA, the CDR3 is TGTGCCAGCAGCTCAGGGCCAACGGGGGGAAACTACGAGCAGTACTTC.

The rearrangement joins TRBV21-1 to TRBJ2-1; no DNA check was done on the table's D call, TRBD2. TRBV21-1 is listed as a pseudogene. The CDR3 runs 18 residues. In DNA form, the CDR3 reads TGTGCCAGCAGCCCGACTAGCGGGAGGGTCACACAACACAATGAGCAGTTCTTC. This encodes CASSPTSGRVTQHNEQFF.

V gene TRBV7-3 combines with J gene TRBJ2-3; D remains unclear. Germline CDR1 is SGHTA and CDR2 is FQGTGA. CDR3 size: 13 residues. The V end lost 1 base, the J end lost 5 bases, and 7 bases lay between the germline ends. The CDR3 DNA is TGTGCCAGCAGCTTAATATCCCGAGATACGCAGTATTTT. This gives the protein CASSLISRDTQYF.